These T cell receptor beta chains were read from a single sample in a study of shared clonotypes between healthy human individuals. Profiling relied on immunoSEQ multiplex PCR, and the TCRdb table lists in-frame clones only, not all of them. Of about 980,000 clones listed, around 80% are singletons. The sample was memory CD4+ T cells sorted from blood. Every receptor here comes from a young man in good health. The CDR3 runs from the conserved cysteine through the conserved F or W. The D gene is left open where the match is weak. Clone size is not always given. Where it is, it says once, few, many or a class for expanded clones.

d_gene: TRBD1; v_gene: TRBV5-4; j_gene: TRBJ1-1; abundance: .; CDR3aa: CASSLAMRTGVNTEAFF; CDR3nt: TGTGCCAGCAGCTTGGCCATGCGGACAGGGGTGAACACTGAAGCTTTCTTT
d_gene: TRBD2; v_gene: TRBV5-4; j_gene: TRBJ2-1; abundance: few; CDR3aa: CASSPGTSGDILGQFF; CDR3nt: TGTGCCAGCAGCCCGGGGACTAGCGGGGATATCCTGGGGCAGTTCTTC
d_gene: .; v_gene: TRBV10-3; j_gene: TRBJ2-1; abundance: few; CDR3aa: CAISRTYNEQFF; CDR3nt: TGTGCCATCAGTAGGACCTACAATGAGCAGTTCTTC
d_gene: .; v_gene: TRBV7-8; j_gene: TRBJ2-2; abundance: .; CDR3aa: CASSWDLRGTGELFF; CDR3nt: TGTGCCAGCAGTTGGGACTTGCGGGGCACCGGGGAGCTGTTTTTT
d_gene: TRBD1; v_gene: TRBV9; j_gene: TRBJ2-1; abundance: once; CDR3aa: CASSVAAGQGYNEQFF; CDR3nt: TGTGCCAGCAGCGTAGCTGCGGGACAGGGCTACAATGAGCAGTTCTTC
d_gene: TRBD1; v_gene: TRBV18; j_gene: TRBJ2-2; abundance: .; CDR3aa: CASSPGQANTGELFF; CDR3nt: TGTGCCAGCTCACCGGGACAGGCTAACACCGGGGAGCTGTTTTTT
d_gene: .; v_gene: TRBV6-1; j_gene: TRBJ1-6; abundance: few; CDR3aa: CASSEYSYNSPLHF; CDR3nt: TGTGCCAGCAGTGAGTACAGCTATAATTCACCCCTCCACTTT
d_gene: .; v_gene: TRBV2; j_gene: TRBJ1-1; abundance: few; CDR3aa: CASSESFIPFF; CDR3nt: TGTGCCAGCAGTGAATCGTTTATCCCTTTCTTT
d_gene: TRBD2; v_gene: TRBV7-2; j_gene: TRBJ2-1; abundance: .; CDR3aa: CATSLQGTLAANEQFF; CDR3nt: TGTGCCACCTCACTTCAAGGTACCCTAGCGGCCAATGAGCAGTTCTTC
d_gene: .; v_gene: TRBV6-5; j_gene: TRBJ1-1; abundance: .; CDR3aa: CASSKQVNTEAFF; CDR3nt: TGTGCCAGCAGTAAACAAGTGAACACTGAAGCTTTCTTT
d_gene: .; v_gene: TRBV4-1; j_gene: TRBJ2-7; abundance: .; CDR3aa: CASSHPVGEQYF; CDR3nt: TGCGCCAGCAGCCATCCCGTCGGCGAGCAGTACTTC
d_gene: .; v_gene: TRBV4-3; j_gene: TRBJ2-3; abundance: .; CDR3aa: CASSQEISARGDTQYF; CDR3nt: TGCGCCAGCAGCCAAGAGATCAGCGCCCGAGGCGATACGCAGTATTTT
d_gene: .; v_gene: TRBV4-3; j_gene: TRBJ1-6; abundance: .; CDR3aa: CASSQDSSPLHF; CDR3nt: TGCGCCAGCAGCCAAGACAGTTCACCCCTCCACTTT
d_gene: TRBD2; v_gene: TRBV30; j_gene: TRBJ2-1; abundance: .; CDR3aa: CAWGGLAGDNEQFF; CDR3nt: TGTGCCTGGGGGGGACTAGCGGGAGATAATGAGCAGTTCTTC
d_gene: .; v_gene: TRBV4-3; j_gene: TRBJ1-1; abundance: .; CDR3aa: CASSQVLNTEAFF; CDR3nt: TGCGCCAGCAGCCAAGTTTTGAACACTGAAGCTTTCTTT
d_gene: .; v_gene: TRBV6-1; j_gene: TRBJ1-1; abundance: .; CDR3aa: CASPVQGNTEAFF; CDR3nt: TGTGCCAGCCCGGTACAGGGAAACACTGAAGCTTTCTTT
d_gene: .; v_gene: TRBV5-6; j_gene: TRBJ1-4; abundance: .; CDR3aa: CASSTGTIEKLFF; CDR3nt: TGTGCCAGCAGCACCGGGACTATTGAAAAACTGTTTTTT
d_gene: .; v_gene: TRBV29-1; j_gene: TRBJ1-1; abundance: few; CDR3aa: CSAQRGTEAFF; CDR3nt: TGCAGCGCCCAGCGGGGCACTGAAGCTTTCTTT
d_gene: .; v_gene: TRBV4-1; j_gene: TRBJ2-7; abundance: .; CDR3aa: CASSHPGQLEQYF; CDR3nt: TGCGCCAGCAGCCACCCCGGACAGCTCGAGCAGTACTTC
d_gene: TRBD2; v_gene: TRBV30; j_gene: TRBJ2-5; abundance: .; CDR3aa: CAWSREGGETQYF; CDR3nt: TGTGCCTGGAGCCGGGAGGGCGGAGAGACCCAGTACTTC
d_gene: .; v_gene: TRBV16; j_gene: TRBJ2-7; abundance: .; CDR3aa: CASSPAGGLGQYEQYF; CDR3nt: TGTGCCAGCAGCCCCGCCGGGGGGCTAGGGCAATACGAGCAGTACTTC
d_gene: TRBD2; v_gene: TRBV27; j_gene: TRBJ2-2; abundance: once; CDR3aa: CASRPGAAGGTGELFF; CDR3nt: TGTGCCAGCCGCCCCGGGGCAGCGGGAGGAACCGGGGAGCTGTTTTTT
d_gene: .; v_gene: TRBV18; j_gene: TRBJ1-1; abundance: once; CDR3aa: CASSLKSTEAFF; CDR3nt: TGTGCCAGCTCCCTGAAGAGCACTGAAGCTTTCTTT
d_gene: TRBD1; v_gene: TRBV28; j_gene: TRBJ2-4; abundance: .; CDR3aa: CASSLVGTGEGIQYF; CDR3nt: TGTGCCAGCAGTTTGGTTGGGACAGGGGAAGGCATTCAGTACTTC
d_gene: .; v_gene: TRBV6-4; j_gene: TRBJ2-3; abundance: .; CDR3aa: CASSDGATQYF; CDR3nt: TGTGCCAGCAGTGACGGGGCTACGCAGTATTTT
d_gene: .; v_gene: TRBV29-1; j_gene: TRBJ1-2; abundance: few; CDR3aa: CSVEVGPGRSNYGYTF; CDR3nt: TGCAGCGTTGAGGTCGGTCCGGGACGGTCTAACTATGGCTACACCTTC
d_gene: TRBD1; v_gene: TRBV10-3; j_gene: TRBJ2-3; abundance: .; CDR3aa: CAITADRVADTQYF; CDR3nt: TGTGCCATCACCGCGGACAGGGTGGCAGATACGCAGTATTTT
d_gene: .; v_gene: TRBV7-9; j_gene: TRBJ2-1; abundance: .; CDR3aa: CASKEGAGNEQFF; CDR3nt: TGTGCCAGCAAGGAGGGAGCAGGCAATGAGCAGTTCTTC
d_gene: .; v_gene: TRBV6-1; j_gene: TRBJ1-6; abundance: .; CDR3aa: CASSDFSGSPLHF; CDR3nt: TGTGCCAGCAGTGATTTTAGTGGTTCACCCCTCCACTTT
d_gene: .; v_gene: TRBV18; j_gene: TRBJ2-7; abundance: .; CDR3aa: CASSPPSLRFYEQYF; CDR3nt: TGTGCCAGCTCTCCCCCTAGCCTGAGGTTTTACGAGCAGTACTTC
d_gene: .; v_gene: TRBV12-2; j_gene: TRBJ2-1; abundance: many; CDR3aa: CASRPTSGRRHEQFF; CDR3nt: TGTGCAAGTCGCCCTACTAGCGGGAGGCGGCATGAGCAGTTCTTC
d_gene: TRBD1; v_gene: TRBV6-1; j_gene: TRBJ2-1; abundance: few; CDR3aa: CASSENRGSGEQFF; CDR3nt: TGTGCCAGCAGTGAAAACAGGGGGAGCGGGGAGCAGTTCTTC
d_gene: .; v_gene: TRBV14; j_gene: TRBJ1-2; abundance: many; CDR3aa: CASSQVLVGGYTF; CDR3nt: TGTGCCAGCAGCCAAGTGCTAGTGGGTGGCTACACCTTC
d_gene: .; v_gene: TRBV7-2; j_gene: TRBJ2-5; abundance: .; CDR3aa: CASSSGLKETQYF; CDR3nt: TGTGCCAGCAGCTCTGGACTAAAAGAGACCCAGTACTTC
d_gene: .; v_gene: TRBV5-1; j_gene: TRBJ2-2; abundance: .; CDR3aa: CASSFDNTGELFF; CDR3nt: TGCGCCAGCAGCTTCGACAACACCGGGGAGCTGTTTTTT
d_gene: .; v_gene: TRBV7-8; j_gene: TRBJ1-5; abundance: .; CDR3aa: CASSTQGNQPQHF; CDR3nt: TGTGCCAGCAGCACCCAGGGGAATCAGCCCCAGCATTTT
d_gene: .; v_gene: TRBV29-1; j_gene: TRBJ2-5; abundance: .; CDR3aa: CSAGIQETQYF; CDR3nt: TGCAGCGCGGGGATTCAAGAGACCCAGTACTTC
d_gene: .; v_gene: TRBV29-1; j_gene: TRBJ1-1; abundance: .; CDR3aa: CSGCRGLAGDTEAFF; CDR3nt: TGCAGCGGGTGTCGGGGCCTCGCGGGGGACACTGAAGCTTTCTTT
d_gene: TRBD2; v_gene: TRBV29-1; j_gene: TRBJ2-5; abundance: .; CDR3aa: CSVVGTSGGAYQETQYF; CDR3nt: TGCAGCGTTGTTGGGACTAGCGGGGGGGCGTACCAAGAGACCCAGTACTTC
d_gene: .; v_gene: TRBV5-1; j_gene: TRBJ2-5; abundance: .; CDR3aa: CASSSGARKETQYF; CDR3nt: TGCGCCAGCAGCTCCGGGGCCAGGAAAGAGACCCAGTACTTC
d_gene: .; v_gene: TRBV5-6; j_gene: TRBJ2-3; abundance: .; CDR3aa: CASSLVGAEGDTQYF; CDR3nt: TGTGCCAGCAGCTTGGTAGGGGCTGAGGGAGATACGCAGTATTTT
d_gene: .; v_gene: TRBV6-5; j_gene: TRBJ2-7; abundance: .; CDR3aa: CASSASDEQYF; CDR3nt: TGTGCCAGCAGTGCCTCGGACGAGCAGTACTTC
d_gene: .; v_gene: TRBV30; j_gene: TRBJ1-5; abundance: .; CDR3aa: CAWSVTVSNQPQHF; CDR3nt: TGTGCCTGGAGTGTAACTGTAAGCAATCAGCCCCAGCATTTT
d_gene: TRBD1; v_gene: TRBV9; j_gene: TRBJ2-2; abundance: .; CDR3aa: CASSTSGTGMGVDTGELFF; CDR3nt: TGTGCCAGCAGCACCAGCGGGACAGGGATGGGCGTGGACACCGGGGAGCTGTTTTTT
d_gene: .; v_gene: TRBV12-5; j_gene: TRBJ2-7; abundance: .; CDR3aa: CASTGLSYEQYF; CDR3nt: TGTGCTAGTACAGGTCTCTCCTACGAGCAGTACTTC